The 17 T cell receptor beta chains listed next were all sequenced from one sample in a study of T cell responses to AZD1222 COVID-19 vaccine. This table comes from immunoSEQ multiplex PCR, and its TCRdb copy is limited to in-frame clones, with some not included. There are some 170,000 clones in the sample; over 75% occur only once, and about 4.5% lies in the top ten. Sequences were derived from peripheral blood, sampled 28 days after the second AZD1222 dose. These receptors originate from an adult who received the AZD1222 COVID-19 vaccine.

V and J are TRBV6-5 and TRBJ1-2, with D possibly being TRBD1 (6 bases). CDR3 length: 15 amino acids. Germline CDR1 is MNHEY and CDR2 is SVGAGI. Trimming removed 6 bases at V and 4 bases at J, with 18 bases between. CDR3 DNA sequence: TGTGCCAGCAGAGACCCCGAGGGGGGGGGCTATGGCTACACCTTC. Translated: CASRDPEGGGYGYTF.

CDR3 sequence reads: CASSLGVEAFF. CDR3 in DNA: TGTGCCAGCTCACTGGGAGTAGAAGCTTTCTTT. V gene TRBV18 combines with J gene TRBJ1-1; D uncertain. The CDR3 spans 11 residues. With 4 bases removed from V and 8 bases from J, the gap between germline ends came to 8 bases. CDR1 is KGHSH and CDR2 is LQKENI in the germline V gene.

The chain is built from TRBV3-1 (or the pseudogene TRBV3-2) and TRBJ1-4; 7 nucleotides agree with TRBD1. With 4 bases clipped from V and 7 bases from J, the junction kept 15 bases outside the gene matches. The germline CDR1 and CDR2 sequences are LGHDT and YNNKEL (reference sequence). The length of the CDR3 is 17 residues. CDR3 sequence (DNA): TGTGCCAGCAGCCGAGGGACAGCCCGCAAGGGAGGTGAAAAACTGTTTTTT. Translated: CASSRGTARKGGEKLFF.

This chain joins TRBV18 and TRBJ1-4, with no clear D. Germline V lookup: CDR1 KGHSH, CDR2 LQKENI. V lost 5 bases and J 1 base, leaving 11 bases between the germline ends. This CDR3 is built from 15 residues. The CDR3 DNA follows: TGTGCCAGCTCATTAGGATCAGGAACTAATGAAAAACTGTTTTTT. Translating gives CASSLGSGTNEKLFF. Full variable domain (remainder filled in from reference TRBV18 and TRBJ1-4): NAGVMQNPRHLVRRRGQEARLRCSPMKGHSHVYWYRQLPEEGLKFMVYLQKENIIDESGMPKERFSAEFPKEGPSILRIQQVVRGDSAAYFCASSLGSGTNEKLFFGSGTQLSVL.

The chain employs TRBV6-2 or TRBV6-3 and TRBJ2-7; TRBD2 agrees at 9 bases. The V gene's germline CDR1 is MNHEY and CDR2 SVGEGT. CDR3 length: 14 amino acids. The V gene end was trimmed by 4 bases and the J gene end by 2 bases; junction bases not matched to a gene: 3. The CDR3: CASSWSGGTYEQYF. The CDR3 DNA is TGTGCCAGCAGTTGGAGCGGGGGGACCTACGAGCAGTACTTC.

This clone showed up just a few times. The chain has TRBV27 and TRBJ1-6; D gene uncertain. The V end was cut by 6 bases, the J end by 7 bases, with 10 bases between. Per germline, CDR1 MNHEY and CDR2 SMNVEV (reference sequence). This CDR3 has 13 amino acids. CDR3 bases: TGTGCCAGCAGCCGGACTGCAAATTCACCCCTCCACTTT. Protein: CASSRTANSPLHF.

V usage is TRBV6-1 and J usage is TRBJ1-2; D ambiguous. Germline V gene lookup returns CDR1 MNHNS and CDR2 SASEGT. Trimming pared 3 bases from V and 1 base from J, leaving 6 bases between. The CDR3 runs 13 residues. The CDR3 DNA is TGTGCCAGCAGTGATCCCCTTAACTATGGCTACACCTTC. Translation: CASSDPLNYGYTF.

This chain joins TRBV5-1 and TRBJ1-1, with D possibly TRBD1 on 6 matching bases. The CDR3 length is 16 residues. CDR1 is SGHRS, CDR2 YFSETQ, per germline. Trimming took off 7 bases at V and 1 base at J, with 20 bases between the two ends. The CDR3: CASAPYRGGENTEAFF. The CDR3 nucleotides read TGCGCCAGCGCCCCTTATCGCGGGGGCGAGAACACTGAAGCTTTCTTT. The full variable domain, with the rest looked up from reference TRBV5-1 and TRBJ1-1, is KAGVTQTPRYLIKTRGQQVTLSCSPISGHRSVSWYQQTPGQGLQFLFEYFSETQRNKGNFPGRFSGRQFSNSRSEMNVSTLELGDSALYLCASAPYRGGENTEAFFGQGTRLTVV.

J is TRBJ2-5 and V is TRBV28; 16 positions match TRBD2. J was trimmed by 4 bases and V by 5 bases; bases with no gene match: 7. Germline CDR1 MDHEN, CDR2 SYDVKM. The CDR3 loop spans 17 amino acids. The CDR3 loop reads CASSLAGLAGGGETQYF. The CDR3, as DNA: TGTGCCAGCAGTCTTGCGGGACTAGCGGGGGGGGGAGAGACCCAGTACTTC.

The chain carries TRBV6-5 and TRBJ1-5; 7 nucleotides agree with TRBD1. There are 14 residues in the CDR3. From germline, CDR1 is MNHEY and CDR2 SVGAGI. V lost 6 bases, J lost 6 bases, and 8 bases stayed unmatched. This CDR3 reads CASRSDRDGQPQHF. CDR3 nucleotides: TGTGCCAGCAGATCCGACAGGGATGGTCAGCCCCAGCATTTT.

The chain recombines TRBV2 with TRBJ2-5, with TRBD1 as a possible D gene (5 bases). This CDR3 is 12 amino acids long. CDR1 and CDR2 from the germline V gene are SNHLY and FYNNEI. V was clipped by 5 bases and J by 4 bases, with 8 bases between them. The CDR3 DNA reads TGTGCCAGCAGTCAGGGTTCAGAGACCCAGTACTTC. This translates into CASSQGSETQYF.

The table lists this clone with many counts. The V call is TRBV4-1, the J call TRBJ1-5; a weak D match, TRBD1 (6 bases). Germline assignment: CDR1 MGHRA and CDR2 YSYEKL. The CDR3 totals 15 residues. V was shortened by 1 base and J by 0 bases, with 7 bases between the two germline ends. This chain's CDR3 is CASSQAQGSNQPQHF. CDR3 nucleotide sequence: TGCGCCAGCAGCCAAGCACAGGGTAGCAATCAGCCCCAGCATTTT.

The rearrangement joins TRBV2 to TRBJ1-1, with 7 bases aligning to TRBD1. The CDR3 sequence is 17 residues long. V was pared by 1 base and J by 0 bases, with 8 bases of the junction left unmatched. In germline, CDR1 is SNHLY, CDR2 FYNNEI. The CDR3 DNA reads as TGTGCCAGCAGTGAAGGGGGGCTGGGGACAGTGAACACTGAAGCTTTCTTT. Translation gives CASSEGGLGTVNTEAFF. Complete variable domain (other parts from reference TRBV2 and TRBJ1-1): EPEVTQTPSHQVTQMGQEVILRCVPISNHLYFYWYRQILGQKVEFLVSFYNNEISEKSEIFDDQFSVERPDGSNFTLKIRSTKLEDSAMYFCASSEGGLGTVNTEAFFGQGTRLTVV.

The chain combines TRBV6-5 with TRBJ2-3, with a possible D match to TRBD2 (6 bases). The CDR3 runs 14 residues. In germline, CDR1 is MNHEY, CDR2 SVGAGI. V dropped 4 bases and J dropped 4 bases, with 12 bases sitting between them. CDR3 nucleotide sequence: TGTGCCAGCAGTTCAGCGGGCCGGGCAGATACGCAGTATTTT. As protein: CASSSAGRADTQYF.

The V gene is TRBV5-1, the J gene TRBJ1-1, with D hard to call. CDR3 size: 17 residues. The germline V gene has CDR1 SGHRS and CDR2 YFSETQ. V was shortened by 4 bases and J by 1 base, with 20 bases between the two germline ends. The CDR3 bases are TGCGCCAGCAGCGCGGGAAAGAACAGAAAGGAGAACACTGAAGCTTTCTTT. Translation: CASSAGKNRKENTEAFF.

The CDR3 sequence: CSVTGVYFNTIYF. The DNA of the CDR3 is TGCAGCGTGACAGGGGTCTACTTCAACACCATATATTTT. The chain is built from TRBV29-1 and TRBJ1-3; 8 bases agree with TRBD1. The J segment lost 7 bases and the V segment lost 6 bases, leaving 8 bases of the junction unmatched. The CDR3 spans 13 residues. Germline loops: CDR1 SQVTM, CDR2 ANQGSEA.

This chain joins TRBV4-2 and TRBJ2-1; 9 nucleotides line up with TRBD2. In germline, CDR1 is LGHNA, CDR2 YNFKEQ. V shed 1 base, J shed 5 bases, and the junction held 9 bases outside the gene matches. This CDR3 region has 17 residues. The CDR3 coding sequence is TGTGCCAGCAGCCAAGTCTTGGCGGGGGGGCCCAACAATGAGCAGTTCTTC. Protein: CASSQVLAGGPNNEQFF.